These T cell receptor beta chains were read from a single sample in a study of blood T cells in healthy people across ages. Using its own MiXCR run on the 5' RACE reads, TCRdb lists one record per CDR3 protein. Among about 680,000 distinct CDR3 sequences listed, around 45% were seen once. Sequencing was done on a sample of blood. Receptors originate from a woman aged 55-70 years in good health. Each CDR3 is given with its conserved first and last residue. D genes are given only for firm matches. Rows may omit the clone size; those that give it use once, few, many or a size class.

size: few; J: TRBJ2-5; V: TRBV20-1; D: TRBD1; CDR3: CSAIPRTGKETQYF; DNA: TGCAGTGCGATTCCGAGGACAGGGAAAGAGACCCAGTACTTC
size: once; J: TRBJ2-1; V: TRBV12-3/TRBV12-4; D: TRBD1; CDR3: CASDRGYSEQFF; DNA: TGTGCTAGTGACAGGGGGTATTCTGAGCAGTTCTTC
size: .; J: TRBJ2-7; V: TRBV5-1; D: .; CDR3: CASSSVGDPSYEQYF; DNA: TGCGCCAGCAGCTCGGTTGGGGACCCATCCTACGAGCAGTACTTC
size: few; J: TRBJ2-3; V: TRBV25-1; D: TRBD1; CDR3: CASRTGQGGSTDTQYF; DNA: TGTGCCAGCAGAACAGGACAGGGGGGTAGCACAGATACGCAGTATTTT
size: .; J: TRBJ2-7; V: TRBV20-1; D: .; CDR3: CSASSLAQTRYEQYF; DNA: TGCAGTGCTAGTTCTTTAGCCCAGACTCGCTACGAGCAGTACTTC
size: .; J: TRBJ2-3; V: TRBV20-1; D: TRBD2; CDR3: CSARDLGTSGTDTQYF; DNA: TGCAGTGCTAGAGATCTTGGGACTAGCGGCACAGATACGCAGTATTTT
size: .; J: TRBJ2-7; V: TRBV7-2; D: .; CDR3: CASSRRGDAYEQYF; DNA: TGTGCCAGCAGCCGGCGTGGTGACGCCTACGAGCAGTACTTC
size: .; J: TRBJ1-2; V: TRBV28; D: .; CDR3: CASLMNNYGYTF; DNA: TGTGCCAGCCTCATGAATAACTATGGCTACACCTTC
size: .; J: TRBJ2-4; V: TRBV4-3; D: .; CDR3: CAGSHGAGNIQYF; DNA: TGCGCCGGCAGCCATGGCGCCGGGAACATTCAGTACTTC
size: .; J: TRBJ2-5; V: TRBV6-2/TRBV6-3; D: .; CDR3: CASSYSRWETQYF; DNA: TGTGCCAGCAGTTACTCGAGATGGGAGACCCAGTACTTC
size: few; J: TRBJ2-1; V: TRBV28; D: .; CDR3: CASSKGNNEQFF; DNA: TGTGCCAGCAGTAAAGGTAACAATGAGCAGTTCTTC
size: .; J: TRBJ2-7; V: TRBV12-3/TRBV12-4; D: .; CDR3: CASSRQGSGYEQYF; DNA: TGTGCCAGCAGTCGCCAGGGAAGCGGGTACGAGCAGTACTTC
size: .; J: TRBJ1-6; V: TRBV20-1; D: TRBD1; CDR3: CSASKGASYNSPLHF; DNA: TGCAGTGCTAGCAAGGGGGCATCCTATAATTCACCCCTCCACTTT
size: .; J: TRBJ2-7; V: TRBV4-3; D: .; CDR3: CASSQASRGYEQYF; DNA: TGCGCCAGCAGCCAAGCGTCTCGGGGTTACGAGCAGTACTTC
size: many; J: TRBJ1-2; V: TRBV25-1; D: .; CDR3: CASSEAGSISYGYTF; DNA: TGTGCCAGCAGTGAGGCAGGGTCAATAAGCTATGGCTACACCTTC
size: few; J: TRBJ2-3; V: TRBV28; D: TRBD1; CDR3: CASSSTGDSSTDTQYF; DNA: TGTGCCAGCAGTAGTACCGGGGACAGTAGCACAGATACGCAGTATTTT
size: .; J: TRBJ2-1; V: TRBV6-2/TRBV6-3; D: TRBD2; CDR3: CASSRTSGRRDEQFF; DNA: TGTGCCAGCAGCCGGACTAGCGGGAGGAGGGATGAGCAGTTCTTC
size: few; J: TRBJ2-1; V: TRBV6-6; D: .; CDR3: CASILRGTETYNEQFF; DNA: TGTGCCAGCATCCTAAGGGGGACCGAGACTTACAATGAGCAGTTCTTC
size: .; J: TRBJ1-1; V: TRBV28; D: .; CDR3: CASSLYLPGTYEAFF; DNA: TGTGCCAGCAGTTTATATCTCCCAGGAACTTATGAAGCTTTCTTT
size: .; J: TRBJ1-1; V: TRBV7-9; D: .; CDR3: CASSLGRQAFF; DNA: TGTGCCAGCAGCTTAGGGAGACAGGCTTTCTTT
size: few; J: TRBJ1-2; V: TRBV9; D: .; CDR3: CASSVVPGGSYGYTF; DNA: TGTGCCAGCAGCGTAGTGCCCGGGGGGAGCTATGGCTACACCTTC
size: .; J: TRBJ2-7; V: TRBV5-5; D: .; CDR3: CASSLDSLRGQYF; DNA: TGTGCCAGCAGCTTGGACAGCCTACGAGGGCAGTACTTC
size: few; J: TRBJ2-1; V: TRBV28; D: TRBD2; CDR3: CASSFAERDVWSSYNEQFF; DNA: TGTGCCAGCAGTTTTGCCGAGCGGGACGTTTGGAGCTCCTACAATGAGCAGTTCTTC
size: few; J: TRBJ2-5; V: TRBV5-1; D: .; CDR3: CASSWRVQETQYF; DNA: TGCGCCAGCAGCTGGAGGGTGCAAGAGACCCAGTACTTC
size: .; J: TRBJ2-1; V: TRBV11-3; D: .; CDR3: CASSLTTHEQFF; DNA: TGTGCCAGCAGCTTAACAACCCATGAGCAGTTCTTC